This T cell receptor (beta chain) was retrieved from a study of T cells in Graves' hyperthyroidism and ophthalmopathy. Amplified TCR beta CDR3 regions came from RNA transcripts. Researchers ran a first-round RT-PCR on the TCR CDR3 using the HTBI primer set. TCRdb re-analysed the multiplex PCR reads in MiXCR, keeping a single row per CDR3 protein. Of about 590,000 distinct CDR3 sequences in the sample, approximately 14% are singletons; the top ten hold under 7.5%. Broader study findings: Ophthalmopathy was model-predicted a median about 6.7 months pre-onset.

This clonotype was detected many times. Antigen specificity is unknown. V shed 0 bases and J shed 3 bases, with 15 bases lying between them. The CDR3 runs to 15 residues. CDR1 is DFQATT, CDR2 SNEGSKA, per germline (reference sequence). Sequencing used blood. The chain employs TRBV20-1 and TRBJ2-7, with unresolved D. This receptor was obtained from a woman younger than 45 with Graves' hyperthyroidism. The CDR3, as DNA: TGCAGTGCTAGAGATGACGGCCGAGGAATCTACGAGCAGTACTTC. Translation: CSARDDGRGIYEQYF.